This TCR beta chain was recorded in a study of vaccination and CD4 T cells after COVID-19. As concerns this clonotype: What it binds is unknown.

Treatment noted: approximately 9-day PBMC culture with coronavirus spike peptide pools or control peptides (ViraFEST assay). US Alpha, Beta and Delta variants postdated the positive PCR dates, which ran from March to December 2020. Once obtained from cultured CD4+ T cells, the DNA was sequenced using the Oncomine TCR Beta short-read assay. Using its own MiXCR run on the PCR reads, TCRdb lists one record per CDR3 protein. In the table there are about 11,000 distinct CDR3 sequences, about 30% of which are singletons. V was trimmed by 4 bases and J by 7 bases, leaving 17 bases between them. Germline-derived CDR1 and CDR2 are DFQATT and SNEGSKA (reference sequence). This CDR3 is 14 amino acids long.

V gene TRBV20-1 combines with J gene TRBJ1-5; D is unclear. Sample: CD4+ T cells from blood, cultured in vitro, taken after SARS-CoV-2 vaccination. The TCR was taken from a human donor who had recovered from COVID-19. The CDR3 reads CSAKEGSGRQPQHF. The DNA for the CDR3 is TGCAGTGCTAAGGAAGGCTCTGGGCGACAGCCCCAGCATTTT.